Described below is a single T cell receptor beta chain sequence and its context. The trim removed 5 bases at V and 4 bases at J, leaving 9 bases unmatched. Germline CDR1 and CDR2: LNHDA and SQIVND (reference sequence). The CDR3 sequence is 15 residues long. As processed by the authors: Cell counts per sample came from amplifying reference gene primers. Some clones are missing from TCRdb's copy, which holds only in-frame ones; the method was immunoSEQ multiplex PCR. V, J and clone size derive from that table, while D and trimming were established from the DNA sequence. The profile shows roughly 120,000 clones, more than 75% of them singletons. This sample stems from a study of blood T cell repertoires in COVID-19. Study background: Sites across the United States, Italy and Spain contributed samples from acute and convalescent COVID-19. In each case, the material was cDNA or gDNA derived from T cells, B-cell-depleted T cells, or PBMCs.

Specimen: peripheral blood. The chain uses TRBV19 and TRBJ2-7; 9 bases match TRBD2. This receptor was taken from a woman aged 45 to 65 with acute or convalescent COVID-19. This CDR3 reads CASSERTSGLYEQYF. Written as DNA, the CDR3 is TGTGCCAGTAGTGAGAGAACTAGCGGGCTTTACGAGCAGTACTTC.